This is a list of T cell receptor beta chains from one sample in a study of cytomegalovirus exposure and HLA in healthy donors. Libraries were prepared by immunoSEQ multiplex PCR; TCRdb keeps only in-frame clonotypes and omits some of them. The sample includes under 250,000 clones, approximately 80% of them seen just once. Material for sequencing was PBMCs. The source is a boy younger than 10 in good health and CMV-seronegative. The CDR3 runs from the conserved cysteine through the conserved F or W. Fields, in order: J gene, clone size, V gene, D gene, CDR3 protein, CDR3 DNA. The D gene is left open where the match is weak. Only some rows state a clone size, as once, few, many or a class for expanded clones.

>TRBJ1-4|NA|TRBV5-4|TRBD1
CASSQTTGRATNEKLFF
TGTGCCAGCAGCCAAACGACAGGGAGAGCAACTAATGAAAAACTGTTTTTT
>TRBJ2-5|NA|TRBV7-2|NA
CASSQNRERETQYF
TGTGCCAGCAGCCAAAACCGGGAACGGGAGACCCAGTACTTC
>TRBJ2-3|NA|TRBV6-5|TRBD2
CASSLRGNSDTQYF
TGTGCCAGCAGTTTGCGGGGGAATTCAGATACGCAGTATTTT
>TRBJ2-6|NA|TRBV19|NA
CASSAEPGAGANVLTF
TGTGCCAGTAGTGCAGAACCAGGGGCTGGGGCCAACGTCCTGACTTTC
>TRBJ2-2|NA|TRBV7-8|TRBD2
CASSLEAGGGTGELFF
TGTGCCAGCAGCTTAGAAGCGGGGGGTGGGACCGGGGAGCTGTTTTTT
>TRBJ1-1|NA|TRBV2|NA
CATGGGTEAFF
TGTGCCACCGGGGGGGGGACTGAAGCTTTCTTT
>TRBJ2-3|NA|TRBV9|TRBD2
CASSPEAGGDTQYF
TGTGCCAGCAGCCCAGAAGCGGGAGGGGATACGCAGTATTTT
>TRBJ1-1|NA|TRBV2|NA
CASSDYRDTEAFF
TGTGCCAGCAGTGACTACCGGGACACTGAAGCTTTCTTT
>TRBJ1-2|NA|TRBV7-9|TRBD1
CASSRDRGNYGYTF
TGTGCCAGCTCCCGGGACAGGGGGAACTATGGCTACACCTTC
>TRBJ1-5|NA|TRBV19|TRBD1
CASSLGQGANQPQHF
TGTGCCAGTAGCTTAGGACAGGGGGCGAATCAGCCCCAGCATTTT
>TRBJ2-3|NA|TRBV7-3|NA
CASSPYSSDTQYF
TGTGCCAGCAGCCCTTACTCTTCAGATACGCAGTATTTT
>TRBJ2-7|NA|TRBV19|TRBD1
CASSIRGTGDDEQYF
TGTGCCAGTAGTATTCGAGGGACAGGCGACGACGAGCAGTACTTC
>TRBJ2-7|NA|TRBV6-1|NA
CASSYGQSTYEQYF
TGTGCCAGCAGTTATGGACAGTCGACCTACGAGCAGTACTTC
>TRBJ1-1|few|TRBV2|NA
CASSEMDNMNTEAFF
TGTGCCAGCAGTGAAATGGACAACATGAACACTGAAGCTTTCTTT
>TRBJ2-7|NA|TRBV7-9|NA
CASSLVYEQYF
TGTGCCAGCAGCTTAGTCTACGAGCAGTACTTC
>TRBJ2-1|NA|TRBV19|TRBD2
CASSMGGYNEQFF
TGTGCCAGTAGTATGGGGGGGTACAATGAGCAGTTCTTC
>TRBJ2-1|NA|TRBV21-1|NA
CASCTSVCSYNEQFF
TGTGCCAGCTGCACTAGCGTTTGCTCCTACAATGAGCAGTTCTTC
>TRBJ2-7|NA|TRBV30|TRBD1
CAWGQVDSYEQYF
TGTGCCTGGGGACAGGTTGACTCCTACGAGCAGTACTTC
>TRBJ2-5|NA|TRBV11-2|TRBD1
CASSYPGQVGQETQYF
TGTGCCAGCAGCTATCCGGGACAGGTTGGGCAAGAGACCCAGTACTTC
>TRBJ1-5|NA|TRBV6-5|TRBD1
CASSYSQGAQPQHF
TGTGCCAGCAGTTACTCACAGGGGGCCCAGCCCCAGCATTTT
>TRBJ2-2|NA|TRBV2|NA
CARRGALGGTGELFF
TGTGCCCGACGGGGGGCATTGGGGGGCACCGGGGAGCTGTTTTTT
>TRBJ2-7|NA|TRBV21-1|NA
CASSKKRGQGARYEQYF
TGTGCCAGCAGCAAAAAGCGGGGACAGGGGGCGCGGTACGAGCAGTACTTC
>TRBJ1-2|NA|TRBV30|NA
CAWSAQGRSGYTF
TGTGCCTGGAGTGCTCAGGGTCGCAGTGGCTACACCTTC
>TRBJ1-3|NA|TRBV5-6|TRBD1
CASSLGQGPSGNTIYF
TGTGCCAGCAGCTTAGGACAGGGGCCCTCTGGAAACACCATATATTTT
>TRBJ2-7|NA|TRBV27|NA
CASSLSGIPSDEQYF
TGTGCCAGCAGTTTATCCGGGATTCCGTCTGACGAGCAGTACTTC
>TRBJ1-4|few|TRBV2|TRBD1
CASSGDSRSEKLFF
TGTGCCAGCAGCGGGGACAGTAGAAGTGAAAAACTGTTTTTT
>TRBJ2-5|NA|TRBV11-3|NA
CASSSGREETQYF
TGTGCCAGCAGCTCCGGACGGGAGGAGACCCAGTACTTC
>TRBJ2-7|NA|TRBV7-9|NA
CASSLVVKNSYEQYF
TGTGCCAGCAGCTTAGTTGTCAAAAACTCCTACGAGCAGTACTTC
>TRBJ2-7|few|TRBV5-6|TRBD1
CASSLVGTGSSEQYF
TGTGCCAGCAGCTTGGTGGGGACAGGTAGTAGCGAGCAGTACTTC
>TRBJ2-1|NA|TRBV4-1|TRBD2
CASSQELAGGGNEQFF
TGCGCCAGCAGCCAGGAACTAGCGGGAGGTGGGAATGAGCAGTTCTTC
>TRBJ1-2|NA|TRBV9|NA
CASRRTLNYGYTF
TGTGCCAGCAGGAGGACACTAAACTATGGCTACACCTTC
>TRBJ1-5|NA|TRBV21-1|NA
CASSNFITGTVGQPQHF
TGTGCCAGCAGCAACTTTATCACAGGTACAGTAGGTCAGCCCCAGCATTTT
>TRBJ1-5|NA|TRBV5-4|TRBD1
CASSPGTGINQPQHF
TGTGCCAGCAGCCCCGGGACAGGGATAAATCAGCCCCAGCATTTT
>TRBJ2-2|NA|TRBV5-1|NA
CASSEGETGYNTGELFF
TGCGCCAGCAGCGAGGGCGAGACAGGCTATAACACCGGGGAGCTGTTTTTT
>TRBJ2-2|few|TRBV2|NA
CASSARHETGELFF
TGTGCCAGCAGTGCACGACACGAAACCGGGGAGCTGTTTTTT
>TRBJ2-5|NA|TRBV9|NA
CASSSWTGGETQYF
TGTGCCAGCAGCTCCTGGACTGGAGGGGAGACCCAGTACTTC
>TRBJ2-1|NA|TRBV19|NA
CASKGGVDNEQFF
TGTGCCAGTAAGGGCGGGGTCGACAATGAGCAGTTCTTC
>TRBJ1-3|NA|TRBV25-1|NA
CASSEPTGLRNTIYF
TGTGCCAGCAGTGAACCAACAGGGCTTAGAAACACCATATATTTT
>TRBJ1-2|NA|TRBV9|TRBD1
CASSASKDRAGGYTF
TGTGCCAGCAGCGCATCAAAGGACAGGGCGGGTGGCTACACCTTC
>TRBJ1-5|once|TRBV29-1|NA
CSVGGEVEPQHF
TGCAGCGTTGGGGGAGAGGTTGAGCCCCAGCATTTT
>TRBJ1-2|NA|TRBV10-3|TRBD1
CAISESQGAGYGYTF
TGTGCCATCAGTGAGTCCCAGGGGGCCGGGTATGGCTACACCTTC
>TRBJ2-7|NA|TRBV2|NA
CASRADSDSYEQYF
TGTGCCAGCAGGGCCGACTCGGACTCCTACGAGCAGTACTTC
>TRBJ2-5|NA|TRBV27|NA
CASRYQTGRQLGTQYF
TGTGCCAGCAGATACCAGACAGGCCGGCAGCTGGGGACCCAGTACTTC
>TRBJ2-3|NA|TRBV7-2|NA
CASSLTRATDTQYF
TGTGCCAGCAGCTTGACTAGAGCGACAGATACGCAGTATTTT
>TRBJ2-2|NA|TRBV30|TRBD2
CAWSVRSGRAKGYTGELFF
TGTGCCTGGAGTGTACGTAGCGGGAGGGCGAAGGGGTACACCGGGGAGCTGTTTTTT
>TRBJ1-3|NA|TRBV7-2|TRBD1
CASSQSRTGGRRNTIYF
TGTGCCAGCAGCCAAAGCCGAACAGGGGGTAGAAGAAACACCATATATTTT
>TRBJ2-1|NA|TRBV5-1|NA
CASSLVGNNEQFF
TGCGCCAGCAGCTTGGTCGGGAACAATGAGCAGTTCTTC
>TRBJ2-7|NA|TRBV30|NA
CAWSVLALGDYEQYF
TGTGCCTGGAGCGTGCTGGCCCTCGGGGACTACGAGCAGTACTTC
>TRBJ1-2|NA|TRBV2|TRBD1
CASSGEGARGYTF
TGTGCCAGCAGCGGAGAGGGGGCGCGTGGCTACACCTTC
>TRBJ1-1|NA|TRBV11-3|NA
CASSSQGGNTEAFF
TGTGCCAGCAGCTCACAGGGCGGGAACACTGAAGCTTTCTTT
>TRBJ2-3|many|TRBV6-1|NA
CASSEAGYTDTQYF
TGTGCCAGCAGTGAAGCGGGCTACACAGATACGCAGTATTTT
>TRBJ2-5|NA|TRBV9|NA
CASSGGEVGETQYF
TGTGCCAGCAGCGGAGGGGAGGTAGGGGAGACCCAGTACTTC
>TRBJ2-2|NA|TRBV5-4|NA
CASSFESFTNPGELFF
TGTGCCAGCAGCTTTGAGTCTTTCACCAACCCCGGGGAGCTGTTTTTT
>TRBJ2-7|NA|TRBV7-2|TRBD2
CASSWRTSGRGEQYF
TGTGCCAGCAGCTGGCGGACTAGCGGGAGGGGCGAGCAGTACTTC
>TRBJ1-2|NA|TRBV10-3|NA
CAISEPNYGYTF
TGTGCCATCAGTGAGCCAAACTATGGCTACACCTTC
>TRBJ1-2|NA|TRBV4-1|NA
CASSQDLRTEGYGYTF
TGCGCCAGCAGCCAAGATCTGAGGACAGAGGGGTATGGCTACACCTTC
>TRBJ2-7|NA|TRBV11-2|NA
CASSLGTGSYEQYF
TGTGCCAGCAGCTTAGGGACGGGGAGCTACGAGCAGTACTTC